Described below is a single T cell receptor (beta chain) sequence and its context. The target antigen is unknown. The sample is drawn from a study of monozygotic twins with inflammatory bowel disease. General study points: Neither one strong signal nor one clonotype associated with IBD was supported.

An amount of 3500 ng of total RNA was used for each TCR library. UMIs bearing a 6-nucleotide sample barcode were added through template switching. Using the 5' RACE reads, TCRdb records one entry per CDR3 protein without DNA. This sample's table has about 380,000 distinct CDR3 sequences. Blood samples, whole and unsorted for T cells, yielded the isolated total RNA. The CDR3 spans 15 residues. Germline V gene lookup returns CDR1 SGHRS and CDR2 YFSETQ. The V call is TRBV5-1, the J call TRBJ1-4; with no DNA, the TCRdb D assignment of TRBD1 cannot be verified. Specimen: blood. The TCR comes from a human donor with ulcerative colitis or Crohn's disease, or a healthy co-twin of an affected twin (not recorded which). This chain's CDR3 is CASSLTGTGLEKLFF.